This TCR beta chain is from a study of blood T cells in healthy people across ages (dated by TCRdb to 2013 to 2016). Study-wide context: Template switching captured roughly one uniquely barcoded TCR beta cDNA molecule per two T cells in model experiments. Donors were grouped into four age groups: young (average 16 years), middle-aged (39), aged (around 60) and long-lived (just over 80). Donors of different ages were randomly distributed across sequencing lanes to avoid experimental bias. The study measured age-related changes in TCR beta repertoire diversity using deep sequencing normalized with unique cDNA molecular identifiers. Two additional independent replicas of 1 million unique cDNA reads from the same blood draw were analyzed for two donors (one aged 18 to 30 and one aged 80 or older). Broad study findings and their caveats: A strong correlation was found between observed TCR beta diversity and the percentage of naive T cells measured by flow cytometry. Donor CMV infection status was unknown, potentially confounding age-related changes in expanded clonotypes. Total diversity estimates from one million sequenced T cells were considered lower bounds and underestimates. Bulk unsorted PBMC profiling prevented conclusive comparison of naive and antigen-experienced compartments. Compared with the aged group, more naive CD4+ T cells, fewer expanded clones and increased TCR diversity were shown by the long-lived group, suggesting age selection. As age increased, observed TCR beta diversity per million T cells dropped in a roughly linear way, and a significant reduction was already evident by age about 40.

The donors were roughly 38 Caucasian individuals from Russia, aged roughly 6 to 100 years, who were systemically healthy. Each donor gave ten milliliters of peripheral blood, drawn into EDTA-treated Vacutainer tubes. Ficoll-Paque density-gradient centrifugation was used to isolate PBMCs, with at least 7 million per sample. Trizol reagent was used to extract total RNA from PBMCs, with at least 6 micrograms per sample. For every donor, an aliquot of PBMCs went through flow cytometry to measure the percentages of naive CD45RAhigh/CD27high T cells. On this clonotype itself: Its cognate antigen has yet to be identified. Qualities for individual bases were not recorded, and no much larger clone is one base off.

V is cut by 1 base and J by 11 bases, and the space between the germline ends is 20 bases. CDR1 and CDR2, per the germline V gene, are SGHTA and FQGNSA. From its cysteine to its phenylalanine, the CDR3 spans 15 amino acids. This entry keeps only the CDR3 DNA: 45 bases, framed from base 1. The protocol used for the library was 5' RACE. Data came from an Illumina HiSeq 2500. A second 7 to 11 cycle PCR used a sample-barcoded 5' primer and a J-beta primer mix. A unique molecular identifier was introduced onto each TCR beta cDNA molecule by a template-switch 5' adaptor carrying 12 random nucleotides. At least 3 million CDR3-containing paired-end reads were obtained from each sample. All of the RNA was converted into first-strand cDNA using the Mint cDNA synthesis kit, with a TRBC-specific oligonucleotide serving as the primer. Following uracil-DNA glycosylase treatment, a first 18-cycle PCR with universal primers M1SS and BC2_uni_R was performed on all cDNA. The study's processing was this. Each sample was normalized by randomly selecting 1 million high-quality reads, each carrying a distinct molecular identifier. Reads sharing molecular identifiers were discarded rather than binned into consensus sequences. MiTCR, with a Q25 quality threshold and the strictest error-elimination algorithm, was used for CDR3 identification, clonotype clustering and error correction. A nonparametric unseen species model using Euler transformation provided a lower-bound estimate of total TCR beta diversity. TCRdb ran its own pipeline on the public reads, namely fastp trimming at Q25 and MiXCR clone calling, and kept in-frame beta chains. Entries that share a CDR3 protein sequence are merged under the most common genes and DNA. These V and J calls are TCRdb output, not the study's own analysis. The sample table shows 1.4 million to 1.5 million distinct CDR3 sequences, and 42% are seen once. The top ten clonotypes cover roughly 8.2% of the sample.

The chain links TRBV7-2 with TRBJ2-5, with a tentative D gene TRBD1 over 6 matching bases. This clonotype originated in a woman aged 18-35 years in good health. Sequenced: blood. The CDR3 protein is CASSLDPGAVYGQYF. In nucleotides, the sequence is TGTGCCAGCAGCTTAGACCCAGGGGCGGTCTACGGGCAGTACTTC.